The rows below give T cell receptor beta chains drawn from one sample of a study of identical twins. TCRdb called the 5' RACE reads again in MiXCR, with one record for every CDR3 protein. The sample has some 440,000 distinct CDR3 sequences, 20% to 25% seen once. This sample also appeared in a second study, on T cells expressing NK-cell markers.

Input material: CD4+ T cells sorted from blood. Receptors were obtained from a woman under 30 in good health. Each CDR3 is given with its conserved first and last residue. Fields, in order: J gene, clone size, CDR3 length, D gene, V gene, CDR3 DNA, CDR3 protein. D genes are given only for firm matches. Only some rows state a clone size, as once, few, many or a class for expanded clones.

>TRBJ2-1|few|16|TRBD2|TRBV5-1
TGCGCCAGCAGTCCCCGGGGACTAGCGGACTACAATGAGCAGTTCTTC
CASSPRGLADYNEQFF
>TRBJ1-4|NA|14|TRBD1|TRBV5-1
TGCGCCAGCAGCGGGGGGACAGCTAATGAAAAACTGTTTTTT
CASSGGTANEKLFF
>TRBJ1-5|many|14|NA|TRBV18
TGTGCCAGCTCAGCAGGGACGAATAACCAGCCCCAGCATTTT
CASSAGTNNQPQHF
>TRBJ1-5|NA|13|NA|TRBV5-1
TGCGCCAGCAGGGACGGCCCCAATCAGCCCCAGCATTTT
CASRDGPNQPQHF
>TRBJ2-4|NA|14|NA|TRBV20-1
TGCAGTGCTTTCGGACGTTTAGCCAAAAACATTCAGTACTTC
CSAFGRLAKNIQYF
>TRBJ2-3|many|13|TRBD2|TRBV20-1
TGCAGTGCTAGACTAGCGGGGGCAGATACGCAGTATTTT
CSARLAGADTQYF
>TRBJ2-3|NA|12|NA|TRBV29-1
TGCAGCCTGGGAAGCCCCACAGATACGCAGTATTTT
CSLGSPTDTQYF
>TRBJ2-1|NA|14|TRBD2|TRBV20-1
TGCAGTGCTAGATTTGGAGGGAGGGCCAGTGAGCAGTTCTTC
CSARFGGRASEQFF
>TRBJ1-5|few|15|TRBD1|TRBV10-1
TGCGCCATCTCTGGGGCAGGGGGAAGCAATCAGCCCCAGCATTTT
CAISGAGGSNQPQHF
>TRBJ2-3|few|19|TRBD2|TRBV5-1
TGCGCCAGCAGCTCTCGCACTAGCGGAAGAGAGGGGCGGACAGATACGCAGTATTTT
CASSSRTSGREGRTDTQYF
>TRBJ2-5|NA|15|NA|TRBV6-5
TGTGCCAGCAGATTACGGCTTTCGGGACAAGAGACCCAGTACTTC
CASRLRLSGQETQYF
>TRBJ2-1|NA|14|NA|TRBV5-4
TGTGCCAGCAGCTTGAAGGGGAACTACAATGAGCAGTTCTTC
CASSLKGNYNEQFF
>TRBJ1-1|few|18|NA|TRBV7-8
TGTGCCAGCAGCCAAAGTGGATTGTCGAGACGGCGCAACACTGAAGCTTTCTTT
CASSQSGLSRRRNTEAFF
>TRBJ1-1|NA|15|NA|TRBV7-2
TGTGCCAGCAGCTTAGTGGCAGGGGAATACACTGAAGCTTTCTTT
CASSLVAGEYTEAFF
>TRBJ2-2|many|14|NA|TRBV12-3/TRBV12-4
TGTGCCAGCACGCGAGCCTCGAACACCGGGGAGCTGTTTTTT
CASTRASNTGELFF
>TRBJ1-1|NA|13|TRBD1|TRBV7-6
TGTGCCAGCAGCAAGGGGGCTGGCACTGAAGCTTTCTTT
CASSKGAGTEAFF
>TRBJ1-1|NA|11|NA|TRBV12-3/TRBV12-4
TGTGCCAGCAGTTTACGCCTTGAAGCTTTCTTT
CASSLRLEAFF
>TRBJ2-7|many|14|TRBD1|TRBV12-3/TRBV12-4
TGTGCCAGCAGTTCCCGGGACAGGGCCCACGAGCAGTACTTC
CASSSRDRAHEQYF
>TRBJ2-5|NA|14|TRBD2|TRBV2
TGTGCCAGCAGCCAAACTAGCGCCCAAGAGACCCAGTACTTC
CASSQTSAQETQYF
>TRBJ2-7|NA|14|NA|TRBV20-1
TGCAGTGCTAGGGGGAACCGGGACGCCTACGAGCAGTACTTC
CSARGNRDAYEQYF
>TRBJ2-3|few|14|TRBD2|TRBV29-1
TGCAGCGTTGAATGGGTGGGGGGGATAGATACGCAGTATTTT
CSVEWVGGIDTQYF
>TRBJ1-4|few|15|NA|TRBV27
TGTGCCAGTGGGACACGGCCGGGATCAAATGAAAAACTGTTTTTT
CASGTRPGSNEKLFF
>TRBJ2-6|few|18|TRBD1|TRBV5-1
TGCGCCAGCAGCCAACGGACAGGGGTCCCCTCTGGGGCCAACGTCCTGACTTTC
CASSQRTGVPSGANVLTF
>TRBJ2-5|few|14|TRBD1|TRBV3-1
TGTGCCAGCACCCAAGGGGGCCTACAAGAGACCCAGTACTTC
CASTQGGLQETQYF